These T cell receptor beta chains were read from a single sample in a study of T-cell reconstitution after alpha-beta-depleted transplantation in children. One entry per CDR3 protein results from TCRdb running MiXCR on the PCR reads. The sample comprises approximately 230,000 distinct CDR3 sequences, roughly 25% of which are singletons, and less than 3.5% rests with the top ten. Source: PBMCs, taken before TCRalphabeta/CD19-depleted stem cell transplant. These receptors were obtained from a girl aged 2 to 10 with Fanconi anemia, due to receive a stem cell transplant. The CDR3 runs from the conserved cysteine through the conserved F or W. A D gene is named only where the DNA matches it firmly. Part of the rows lack a size; the others show once, few, many or a class for expanded clones.

D: NA
size: few
V: TRBV29-1
J: TRBJ2-3
length: 12
DNA: TGCAGCGAGCAGGGTGGGACAGATACGCAGTATTTT
CDR3: CSEQGGTDTQYF

D: TRBD2
size: NA
V: TRBV20-1
J: TRBJ2-1
length: 14
DNA: TGCATTGCTAGAGGCGGGGGGGGCTACAATGAGCAGTTCTTC
CDR3: CIARGGGGYNEQFF

D: NA
size: once
V: TRBV7-3
J: TRBJ2-7
length: 13
DNA: TGTGCCAGCAGCCCTTTTACAGAGGCCGAGCAGTACTTC
CDR3: CASSPFTEAEQYF

D: NA
size: many
V: TRBV20-1
J: TRBJ2-7
length: 15
DNA: TGCAGTGCGCTAAATGCAGGGGGACGGGGGGCCGAGCAGTACTTC
CDR3: CSALNAGGRGAEQYF

D: TRBD1
size: few
V: TRBV7-3
J: TRBJ2-7
length: 13
DNA: TGTGCCAGCAGCTTCGACAGGGAACGCGAGCAGTACTTC
CDR3: CASSFDREREQYF

D: TRBD2
size: NA
V: TRBV24-1
J: TRBJ2-1
length: 16
DNA: TGTGCCACCAGTGATCTGGGACTAAGCGGGGTCGATGAGCAGTTCTTC
CDR3: CATSDLGLSGVDEQFF

D: NA
size: many
V: TRBV7-2
J: TRBJ2-3
length: 14
DNA: TGTGCCAGCAGCTTATCAAGGTCCACAGATACGCAGTATTTT
CDR3: CASSLSRSTDTQYF

D: NA
size: many
V: TRBV12-3/TRBV12-4
J: TRBJ2-5
length: 15
DNA: TGTGCCAGCACCCATAGAGGGGCAGGCCAAGAGACCCAGTACTTC
CDR3: CASTHRGAGQETQYF

D: NA
size: NA
V: TRBV12-3/TRBV12-4
J: TRBJ2-1
length: 15
DNA: TGTGCCAGCAGAAGCCCTGGCGAAAGCTACAATGAGCAGTTCTTC
CDR3: CASRSPGESYNEQFF

D: NA
size: NA
V: TRBV20-1
J: TRBJ1-5
length: 15
DNA: TGCAGTGCTAGTAGTTCCCTCGACACCTATCAGCCCCAGCATTTT
CDR3: CSASSSLDTYQPQHF

D: TRBD1
size: few
V: TRBV28
J: TRBJ2-2
length: 14
DNA: TGTGCCAGCAGTAGGGGACAGACTTCCGGGGAGCTGTTTTTT
CDR3: CASSRGQTSGELFF

D: NA
size: many
V: TRBV25-1
J: TRBJ2-7
length: 14
DNA: TGTGCCAGCAGTGAATTTGGGACAAATTACGAGCAGTACTTC
CDR3: CASSEFGTNYEQYF

D: NA
size: many
V: TRBV10-3
J: TRBJ2-4
length: 16
DNA: TGTGCCACGCAGGACACCGTGAGGGAAGCCAAAAACATTCAGTACTTC
CDR3: CATQDTVREAKNIQYF

D: NA
size: many
V: TRBV5-4
J: TRBJ1-1
length: 13
DNA: TGTGCCAGCAGCTTGTGGCCGAACACTGAAGCTTTCTTT
CDR3: CASSLWPNTEAFF

D: NA
size: few
V: TRBV12-3/TRBV12-4
J: TRBJ2-5
length: 14
DNA: TGTGCCAGCAGTCGGGGCGGCAACCAAGAGACCCAGTACTTC
CDR3: CASSRGGNQETQYF

D: NA
size: many
V: TRBV7-2
J: TRBJ2-1
length: 13
DNA: TGTGCCAGCAGGCATGCTAATTTTGCTGAGCAGTTCTTC
CDR3: CASRHANFAEQFF

D: NA
size: NA
V: TRBV21-1
J: TRBJ2-2
length: 15
DNA: TGTGCCAGCAGCAAAGTACCAGATCCCACCGGGGAGCTGTTTTTT
CDR3: CASSKVPDPTGELFF

D: TRBD2
size: many
V: TRBV5-1
J: TRBJ2-5
length: 15
DNA: TGCGCCAGCAGCTTCCTACTAGCGGCTGAAGAGACCCAGTACTTC
CDR3: CASSFLLAAEETQYF

D: TRBD2
size: NA
V: TRBV7-6
J: TRBJ2-1
length: 15
DNA: TGTGCCAGCAGCGCACGGGGGGGCCCCTACAATGAGCAGTTCTTC
CDR3: CASSARGGPYNEQFF

D: TRBD2
size: few
V: TRBV7-2
J: TRBJ2-1
length: 15
DNA: TGTGCCAGCAGGCCCCTAGTGTTCGGGGGGGATGAGCAGTTCTTC
CDR3: CASRPLVFGGDEQFF

D: NA
size: many
V: TRBV29-1
J: TRBJ2-7
length: 13
DNA: TGCAGCGCTCGGACACAACACTCCTACGAGCAGTACTTC
CDR3: CSARTQHSYEQYF

D: TRBD1
size: NA
V: TRBV11-2
J: TRBJ2-3
length: 16
DNA: TGTGCCAGCAGCTTATATCGGACAGGTATCACAGATACGCAGTATTTT
CDR3: CASSLYRTGITDTQYF

D: TRBD2
size: NA
V: TRBV18
J: TRBJ2-3
length: 14
DNA: TGTGCCAGCTCTTTACTAGCGGCAGCAGATACGCAGTATTTT
CDR3: CASSLLAAADTQYF

D: TRBD2
size: NA
V: TRBV25-1
J: TRBJ2-3
length: 17
DNA: TGTGCCAGCAGTGAAATGTTGTACGGGAGGTCCACAGATACGCAGTATTTT
CDR3: CASSEMLYGRSTDTQYF

D: NA
size: many
V: TRBV29-1
J: TRBJ2-2
length: 12
DNA: TGCAGCGTCGTCCAGGATACCGGGGAGCTGTTTTTT
CDR3: CSVVQDTGELFF